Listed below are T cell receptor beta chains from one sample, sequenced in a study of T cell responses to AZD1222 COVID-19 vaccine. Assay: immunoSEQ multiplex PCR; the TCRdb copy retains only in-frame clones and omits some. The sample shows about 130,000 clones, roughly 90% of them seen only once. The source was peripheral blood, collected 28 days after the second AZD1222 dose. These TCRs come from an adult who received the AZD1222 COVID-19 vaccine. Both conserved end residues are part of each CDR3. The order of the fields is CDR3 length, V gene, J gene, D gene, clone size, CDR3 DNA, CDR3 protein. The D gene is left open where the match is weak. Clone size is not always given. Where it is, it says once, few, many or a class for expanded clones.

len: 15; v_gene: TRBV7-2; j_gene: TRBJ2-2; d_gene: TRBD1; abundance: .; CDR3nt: TGTGCCAGCAGCTCGGGACAGGGGGTAACCGGGGAGCTGTTTTTT; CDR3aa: CASSSGQGVTGELFF
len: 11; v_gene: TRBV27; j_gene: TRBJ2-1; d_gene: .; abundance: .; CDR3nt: TGTGCCAGCAGTCTCTACAATGAGCAGTTCTTC; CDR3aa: CASSLYNEQFF
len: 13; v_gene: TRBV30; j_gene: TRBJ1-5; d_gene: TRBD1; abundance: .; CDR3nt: TGTGCCTGGAGGGACAGGGACCGCGAGCCCCAGCATTTT; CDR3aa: CAWRDRDREPQHF
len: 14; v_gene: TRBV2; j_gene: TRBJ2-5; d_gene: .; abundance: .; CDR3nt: TGTGCCAGCACCGGCCCGTTGTACCAAGAGACCCAGTACTTC; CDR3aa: CASTGPLYQETQYF
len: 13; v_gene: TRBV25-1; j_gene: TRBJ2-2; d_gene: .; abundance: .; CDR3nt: TGTGCCAGCAGTGCCACGAACACCGGGGAGCTGTTTTTT; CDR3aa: CASSATNTGELFF
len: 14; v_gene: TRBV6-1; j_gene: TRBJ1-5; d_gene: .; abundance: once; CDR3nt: TGTGCCAGCAGTGAATTAGAAGGGTATCAGCCCCAGCATTTT; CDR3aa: CASSELEGYQPQHF
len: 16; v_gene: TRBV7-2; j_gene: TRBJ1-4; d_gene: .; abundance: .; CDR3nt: TGTGCCAGCAGCCTAAACGGGGGGGGAGGTGATGAAAAACTGTTTTTT; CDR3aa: CASSLNGGGGDEKLFF
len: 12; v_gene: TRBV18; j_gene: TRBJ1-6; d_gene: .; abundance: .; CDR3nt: TGTGCCAGCTCACTCCATAATTCACCCCTCCACTTT; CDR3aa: CASSLHNSPLHF
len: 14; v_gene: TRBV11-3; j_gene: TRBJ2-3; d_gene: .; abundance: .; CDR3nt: TGTGCCAGCAGCTTCGGATATAGCACAGATACGCAGTATTTT; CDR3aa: CASSFGYSTDTQYF
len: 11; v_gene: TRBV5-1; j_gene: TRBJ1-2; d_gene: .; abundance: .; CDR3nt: TGCGCCAGCAGCCATGACTATGGCTACACCTTC; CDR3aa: CASSHDYGYTF
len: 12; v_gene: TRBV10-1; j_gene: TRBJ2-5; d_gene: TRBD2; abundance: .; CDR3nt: TGCGCCAGCAGTGCGGGGGGAGAGACCCAGTACTTC; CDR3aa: CASSAGGETQYF
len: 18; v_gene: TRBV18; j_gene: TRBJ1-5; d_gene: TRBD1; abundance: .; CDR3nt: TGTGCCAGCTCAGCGACAGGGGGAGCGGGGGCTAGCAATCAGCCCCAGCATTTT; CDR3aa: CASSATGGAGASNQPQHF
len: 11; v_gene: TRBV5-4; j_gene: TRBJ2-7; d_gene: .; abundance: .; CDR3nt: TGTGCCAGCAGCCCCGCCTACGAGCAGTACTTC; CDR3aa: CASSPAYEQYF
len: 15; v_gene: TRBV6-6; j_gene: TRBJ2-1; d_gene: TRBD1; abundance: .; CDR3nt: TGTGCCAGCAGCTCCGGGACAGGGATTTTTCATGAGCAGTTCTTC; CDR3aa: CASSSGTGIFHEQFF
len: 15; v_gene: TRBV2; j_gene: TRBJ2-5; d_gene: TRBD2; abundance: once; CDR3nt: TGTGCCAGCAGACCCCTAGCGGGAGGCTCGGAGACCCAGTACTTC; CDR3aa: CASRPLAGGSETQYF
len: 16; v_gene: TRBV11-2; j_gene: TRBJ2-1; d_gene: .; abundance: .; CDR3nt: TGTGCCAGCAGCTTACGTCCTTGGAGGGATCGGGATGAGCAGTTCTTC; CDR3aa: CASSLRPWRDRDEQFF
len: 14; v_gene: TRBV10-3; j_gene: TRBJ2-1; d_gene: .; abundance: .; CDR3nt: TGTGCCATCAGTGATGGGCGGGCAAACAATGAGCAGTTCTTC; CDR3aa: CAISDGRANNEQFF
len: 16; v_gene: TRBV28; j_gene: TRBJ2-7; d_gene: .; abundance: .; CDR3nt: TGTGCCAGCAGTGCCATTATCGGGGTGACGGCCTACGAGCAGTACTTC; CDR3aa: CASSAIIGVTAYEQYF
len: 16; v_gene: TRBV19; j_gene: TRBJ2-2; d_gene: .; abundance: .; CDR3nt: TGTGCCAGTAGTCCCTACAGGGTCCCGAACACCGGGGAGCTGTTTTTT; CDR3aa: CASSPYRVPNTGELFF
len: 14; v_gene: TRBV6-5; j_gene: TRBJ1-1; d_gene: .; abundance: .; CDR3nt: TGTGCCAGCAGAGACGGCAGATTGAACACTGAAGCTTTCTTT; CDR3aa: CASRDGRLNTEAFF
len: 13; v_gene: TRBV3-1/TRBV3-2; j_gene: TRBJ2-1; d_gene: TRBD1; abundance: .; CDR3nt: TGTGCCAGCAGCCAACAGGGGGCGAATGAGCAGTTCTTC; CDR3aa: CASSQQGANEQFF
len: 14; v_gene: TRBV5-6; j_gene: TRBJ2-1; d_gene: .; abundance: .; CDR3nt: TGTGCCAGCAGCCCCGTCCTCTCCTACAATGAGCAGTTCTTC; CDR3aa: CASSPVLSYNEQFF
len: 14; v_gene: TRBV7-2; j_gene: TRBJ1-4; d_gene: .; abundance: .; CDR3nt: TGTGCCAGCAGCTTAGGGAGTCAGCGAGAAAAACTGTTTTTT; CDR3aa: CASSLGSQREKLFF
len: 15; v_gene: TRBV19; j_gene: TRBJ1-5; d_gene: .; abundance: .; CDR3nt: TGTGCCAGTAGTATCGTTGGGAGGGAACTTCAGCCCCAGCATTTT; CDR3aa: CASSIVGRELQPQHF
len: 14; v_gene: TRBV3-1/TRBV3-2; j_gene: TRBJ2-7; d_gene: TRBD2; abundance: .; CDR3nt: TGTGCCAGCAGCCAAAGACTAGCGGGAGGCGAGCAGTACTTC; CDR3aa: CASSQRLAGGEQYF
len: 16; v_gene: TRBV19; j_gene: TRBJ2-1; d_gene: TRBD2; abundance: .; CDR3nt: TGTGCCAGTAGTCCCTCTACTAGCGGGAGGTTCAATGAGCAGTTCTTC; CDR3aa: CASSPSTSGRFNEQFF
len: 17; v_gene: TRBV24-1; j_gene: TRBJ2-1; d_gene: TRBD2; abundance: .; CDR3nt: TGTGCCACCAGTGATTGGGCTAGCGGCCTCTCCTACAATGAGCAGTTCTTC; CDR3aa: CATSDWASGLSYNEQFF
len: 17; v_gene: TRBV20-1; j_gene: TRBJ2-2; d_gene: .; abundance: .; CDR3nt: TGCAGTGCTAGTGCTGTGACAGGTCATGGGGGCACCGGGGAGCTGTTTTTT; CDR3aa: CSASAVTGHGGTGELFF
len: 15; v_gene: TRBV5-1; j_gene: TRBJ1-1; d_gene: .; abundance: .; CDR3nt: TGCGCCAGCAGCTTAAAAGGACAGCTGAACACTGAAGCTTTCTTT; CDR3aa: CASSLKGQLNTEAFF
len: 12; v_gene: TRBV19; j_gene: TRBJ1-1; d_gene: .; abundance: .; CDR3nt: TGTGCCAGTAGTTACAGGGTAACTGAAGCTTTCTTT; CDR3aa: CASSYRVTEAFF
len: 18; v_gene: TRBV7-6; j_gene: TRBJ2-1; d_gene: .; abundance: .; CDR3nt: TGTGCCAGCAGCTTAGAGGTTTTCGGGGGGCCTTCCTACAATGAGCAGTTCTTC; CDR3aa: CASSLEVFGGPSYNEQFF
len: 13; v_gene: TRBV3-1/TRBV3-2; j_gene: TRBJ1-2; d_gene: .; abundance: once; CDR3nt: TGTGCCAGCAGCCAACCCGGAAACTATGGCTACACCTTC; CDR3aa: CASSQPGNYGYTF
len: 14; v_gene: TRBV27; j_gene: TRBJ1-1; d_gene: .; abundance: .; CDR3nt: TGTGCCAGCAGCCGGGACCTAGGCAACACTGAAGCTTTCTTT; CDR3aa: CASSRDLGNTEAFF
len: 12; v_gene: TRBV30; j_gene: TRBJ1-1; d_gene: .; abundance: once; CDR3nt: TGTGCCTGGAAGGGGCAAGGGACTGAAGCTTTCTTT; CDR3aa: CAWKGQGTEAFF
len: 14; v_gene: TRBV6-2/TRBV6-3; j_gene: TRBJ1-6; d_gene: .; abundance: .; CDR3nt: TGTGCCAGCAGTTACGGGTTCCGCCGTTCACCCCTCCACTTT; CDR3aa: CASSYGFRRSPLHF
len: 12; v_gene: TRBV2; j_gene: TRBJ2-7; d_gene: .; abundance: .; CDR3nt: TGTGCCAGCAGTAGACAAGCCTACGAGCAGTACTTC; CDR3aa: CASSRQAYEQYF
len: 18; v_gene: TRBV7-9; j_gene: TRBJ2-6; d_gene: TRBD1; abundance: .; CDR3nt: TGTGCCAGCAGCCCGAGGACAGGGGGAAGTAATGGGGCCAACGTCCTGACTTTC; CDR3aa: CASSPRTGGSNGANVLTF
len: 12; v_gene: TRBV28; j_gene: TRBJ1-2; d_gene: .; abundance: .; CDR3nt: TGTGCCAGCACCTCTGGACAGCTTGGCTACACCTTC; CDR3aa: CASTSGQLGYTF
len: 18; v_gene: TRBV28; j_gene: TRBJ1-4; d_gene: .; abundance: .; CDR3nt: TGTGCCAGCAGCTCCCACCTTGGCAGGACTACAACTAATGAAAAACTGTTTTTT; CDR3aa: CASSSHLGRTTTNEKLFF
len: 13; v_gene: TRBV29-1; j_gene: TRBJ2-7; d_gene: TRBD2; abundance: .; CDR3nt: TGCAGCGCAGGGACTAGCGCCGTCTACGAGCAGTACTTC; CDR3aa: CSAGTSAVYEQYF
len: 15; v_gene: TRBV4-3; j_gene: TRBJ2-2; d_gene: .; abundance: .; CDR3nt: TGCGCCAGCAGCCCTAGCCCGAGGGGCACCGGGGAGCTGTTTTTT; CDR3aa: CASSPSPRGTGELFF
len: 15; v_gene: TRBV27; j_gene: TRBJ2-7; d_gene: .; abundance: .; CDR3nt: TGTGCCAGCAGTTCGCCTTTTGGAAGTCGCTACGAGCAGTACTTC; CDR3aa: CASSSPFGSRYEQYF
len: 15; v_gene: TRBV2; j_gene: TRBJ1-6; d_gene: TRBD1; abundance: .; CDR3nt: TGTGCCAGCAGTTCCCAACAGGGGGCTGGGTCACCCCTCCACTTT; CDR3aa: CASSSQQGAGSPLHF
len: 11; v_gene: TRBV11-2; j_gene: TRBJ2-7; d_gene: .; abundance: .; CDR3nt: TGTGCCAGCAGCTTAGCCTACGAGCAGTACTTC; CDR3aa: CASSLAYEQYF
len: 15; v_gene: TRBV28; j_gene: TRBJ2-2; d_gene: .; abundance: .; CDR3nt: TGTGCCAGCAGTTTGGTGGGAGTCGGGCCCGGGGAGCTGTTTTTT; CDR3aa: CASSLVGVGPGELFF
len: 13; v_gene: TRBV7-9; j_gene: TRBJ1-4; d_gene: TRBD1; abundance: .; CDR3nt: TGTGCCAGCAGCTTGACAGGGGATAGGAAACTGTTTTTT; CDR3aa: CASSLTGDRKLFF
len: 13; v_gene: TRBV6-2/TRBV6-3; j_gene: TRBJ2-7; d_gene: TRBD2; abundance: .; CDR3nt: TGTGCCAGCAGTTACTCGCGGGGGTACGAGCAGTACTTC; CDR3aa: CASSYSRGYEQYF
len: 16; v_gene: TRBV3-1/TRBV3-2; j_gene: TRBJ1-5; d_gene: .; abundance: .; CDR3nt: TGTGCCAGCAGCCAAGATACGGCTATTCGGTCCCAGCCCCAGCATTTT; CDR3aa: CASSQDTAIRSQPQHF
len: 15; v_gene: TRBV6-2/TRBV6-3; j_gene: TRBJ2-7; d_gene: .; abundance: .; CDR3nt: TGTGCCAGCAGCGTAGGACAGCCAAACGTTTACGAGCAGTACTTC; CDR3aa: CASSVGQPNVYEQYF
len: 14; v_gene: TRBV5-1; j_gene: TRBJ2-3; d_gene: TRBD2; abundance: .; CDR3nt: TGCGCCAGCAGACTTATAGCGGGAGTTGATACGCAGTATTTT; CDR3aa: CASRLIAGVDTQYF
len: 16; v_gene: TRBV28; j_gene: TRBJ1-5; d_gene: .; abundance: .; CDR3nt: TGTGCCAGCAGTTCTGACCTTGACAGCCTTAATCAGCCCCAGCATTTT; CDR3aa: CASSSDLDSLNQPQHF
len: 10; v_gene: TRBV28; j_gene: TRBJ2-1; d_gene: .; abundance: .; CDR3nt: TGTGCCACCAGGTACAATGAGCAGTTCTTC; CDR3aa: CATRYNEQFF
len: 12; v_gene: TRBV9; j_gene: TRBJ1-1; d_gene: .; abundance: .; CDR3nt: TGTGCCAGCAGCGCACTAAGCACTGAAGCTTTCTTT; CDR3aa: CASSALSTEAFF
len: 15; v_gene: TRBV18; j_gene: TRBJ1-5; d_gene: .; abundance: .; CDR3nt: TGTGCCAGCTCACCCGGCGGGGGTTCCAATCAGCCCCAGCATTTT; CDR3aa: CASSPGGGSNQPQHF
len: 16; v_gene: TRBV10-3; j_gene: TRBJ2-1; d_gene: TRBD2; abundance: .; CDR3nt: TGTGCCATCAACCCCTCCGGGACTAGACGATACAATGAGCAGTTCTTC; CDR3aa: CAINPSGTRRYNEQFF
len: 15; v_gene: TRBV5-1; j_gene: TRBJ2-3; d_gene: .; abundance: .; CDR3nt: TGCGCCAGCAGCTTCCGTCAGTCGGGGACAGATACGCAGTATTTT; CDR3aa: CASSFRQSGTDTQYF
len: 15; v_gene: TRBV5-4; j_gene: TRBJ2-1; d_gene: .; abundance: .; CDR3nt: TGTGCCAGCAGCCCCCCCCCGGGAAGGAACGATGAGCAGTTCTTC; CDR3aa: CASSPPPGRNDEQFF
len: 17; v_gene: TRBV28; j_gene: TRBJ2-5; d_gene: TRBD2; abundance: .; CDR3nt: TGTGCCAGCAGTCTGGGACTAGCGGGGACCATAGGGGAGACCCAGTACTTC; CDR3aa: CASSLGLAGTIGETQYF